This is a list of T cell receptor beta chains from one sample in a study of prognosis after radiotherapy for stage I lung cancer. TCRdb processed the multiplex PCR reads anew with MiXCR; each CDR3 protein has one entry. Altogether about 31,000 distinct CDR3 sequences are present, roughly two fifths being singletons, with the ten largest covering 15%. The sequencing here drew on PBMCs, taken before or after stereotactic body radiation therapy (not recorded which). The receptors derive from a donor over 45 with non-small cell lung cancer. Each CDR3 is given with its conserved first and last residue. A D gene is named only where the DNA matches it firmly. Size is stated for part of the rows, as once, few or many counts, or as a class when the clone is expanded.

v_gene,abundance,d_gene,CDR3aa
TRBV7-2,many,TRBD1,CASSLGTGLPYGYTF
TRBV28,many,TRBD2,CASSPGLAGEETQYF
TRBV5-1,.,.,CASSLGGIGTQETQYF
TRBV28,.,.,CASSTYNEQFF
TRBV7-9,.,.,CASWNTTNEKLFF
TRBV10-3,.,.,CAIPGPTIHWRYYNSPLHF
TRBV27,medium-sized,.,CASSLLGVGGNGYTF
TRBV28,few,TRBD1,CASHSGQAYDEQFF
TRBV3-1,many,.,CASSPLGQPQHF
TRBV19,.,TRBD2,CASSTHGTTRRERFF
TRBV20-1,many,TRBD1,CSASPPGQAYNEQFF
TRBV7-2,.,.,CASSLTNWTVSKADTIYF
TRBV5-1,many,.,CASSLDPAGTSDTQYF
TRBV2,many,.,CASRFTGEETQYF
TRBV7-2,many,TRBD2,CASSLVSSGREDTQYF
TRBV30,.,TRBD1,CAWSGLGTGRNEKLFF
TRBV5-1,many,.,CASSSLQGNTEAFF
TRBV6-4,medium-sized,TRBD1,CASSPPQGRNSPLHF
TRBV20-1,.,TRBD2,CSARTSGRASEQYF
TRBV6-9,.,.,CDSSYSSLAFTYEQYF
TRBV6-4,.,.,CASSVSLGEEANVLTF
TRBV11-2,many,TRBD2,CASSSGTSGRTSYEQYF
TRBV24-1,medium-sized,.,CATSDPLVAYNEQFF
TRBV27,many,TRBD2,CASSSPGLAGGPSYEQYF
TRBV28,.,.,CAKSSITLLENTQYF
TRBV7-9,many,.,CASSLAGPHTGELFF
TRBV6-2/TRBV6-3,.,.,CASRLDPLSVNTIYF
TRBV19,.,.,CASSIRSTSDTQYF
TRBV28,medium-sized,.,CASSLVVDSQSPYGYTF
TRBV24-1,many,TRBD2,CATSDSTSGNNEQFF
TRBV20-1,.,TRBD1,CSARKATGGDHSPLHF
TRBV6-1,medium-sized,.,CAAGQRDSPLHF
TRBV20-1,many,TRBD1,CSPVRDRANYGYTF
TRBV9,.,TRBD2,CASSIGASGRYTQYF
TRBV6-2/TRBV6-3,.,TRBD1,CASSEQGQGSKAQHF
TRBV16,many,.,CASSQSPRDTIYF
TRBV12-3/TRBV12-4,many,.,CASSFGPNRATGELFF
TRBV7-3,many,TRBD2,CASSLGRKVAGSSYNEQFF
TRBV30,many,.,CAWSPGYSNEKLFF
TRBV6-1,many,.,CASSVSPLGNRQFF
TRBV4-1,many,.,CASSQAPTSWNIQYF
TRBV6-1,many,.,CASSDGQLSNQPQHF
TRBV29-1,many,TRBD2,CSATSGPGVGELFF
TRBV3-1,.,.,CASSHQEGGGNEQFF
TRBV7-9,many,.,CASTPRGDSYGYTF
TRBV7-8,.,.,CASSLWPYSSYTF
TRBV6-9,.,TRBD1,CASSYRGTGNTGELFF
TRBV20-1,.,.,CSTRGGAYTWELFF
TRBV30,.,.,CAWNGGYGYTF
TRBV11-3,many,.,CASSLDPAGGETQYF
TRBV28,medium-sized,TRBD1,CASTTGTAGSVYGYTF
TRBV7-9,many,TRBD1,CASSRRTGSYNEQFF
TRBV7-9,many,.,CASSPGHGGYEQYF
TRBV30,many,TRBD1,CAWSATGRSYEQYF
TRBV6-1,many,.,CASSSGSQGNYGYTF